This entry features one T cell receptor beta chain sequence. The CDR3 extends over 13 amino acids. V lost 6 bases to trimming and J lost 9 bases, with 17 bases between them. The germline V gene encodes CDR1 LGHNT and CDR2 FRNRAP. These data come from a study of shared clonotypes between healthy human individuals. The assay was immunoSEQ multiplex PCR, and TCRdb's table has in-frame clones only and misses some. The sample lists roughly 220,000 clones; approximately 65% were seen once. V and J are TRBV12-5 and TRBJ2-5; either TRBD1 or TRBD2 may supply D (5 bases each). The specimen was memory CD4+ T cells sorted from blood. Regarding subset: CD45RA-negative fraction. The sequence derives from a man under 40 in good health. CDR3 loop: CASGPGPSSAQYF. The CDR3 bases are TGTGCTAGTGGCCCGGGACCGAGCTCGGCCCAGTACTTC. The full variable domain, its missing parts supplied by reference TRBV12-5 and TRBJ2-5, is DARVTQTPRHKVTEMGQEVTMRCQPILGHNTVFWYRQTMMQGLELLAYFRNRAPLDDSGMPKDRFSAEMPDATLATLKIQPSEPRDSAVYFCASGPGPSSAQYFGPGTRLLVL.